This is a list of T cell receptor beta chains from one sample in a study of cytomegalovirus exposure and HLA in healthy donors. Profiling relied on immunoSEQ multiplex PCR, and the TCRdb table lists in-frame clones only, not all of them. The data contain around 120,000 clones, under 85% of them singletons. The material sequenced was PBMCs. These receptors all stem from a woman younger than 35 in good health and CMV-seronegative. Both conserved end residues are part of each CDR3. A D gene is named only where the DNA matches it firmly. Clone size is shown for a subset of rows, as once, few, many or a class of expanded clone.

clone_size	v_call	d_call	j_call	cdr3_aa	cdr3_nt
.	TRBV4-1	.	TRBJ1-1	CASSAGADTEAFF	TGCGCCAGCAGCGCGGGGGCGGACACTGAAGCTTTCTTT
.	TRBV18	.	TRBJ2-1	CASSPQGHEQFF	TGTGCCAGCTCACCACAGGGGCATGAGCAGTTCTTC
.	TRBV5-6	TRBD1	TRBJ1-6	CASSPRDRVNSPLHF	TGTGCCAGCAGCCCCCGGGACAGGGTCAATTCACCCCTCCACTTT
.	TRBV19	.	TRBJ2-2	CASNSRAGELFF	TGTGCCAGTAATTCCAGGGCCGGGGAGCTGTTTTTT
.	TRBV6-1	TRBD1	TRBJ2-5	CASSERNRDRGSETQYF	TGTGCCAGCAGTGAAAGGAACCGGGACAGGGGGTCTGAGACCCAGTACTTC
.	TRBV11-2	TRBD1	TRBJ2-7	CASSEDRASSYEQYF	TGTGCCAGCAGCGAGGACAGGGCCAGCTCCTACGAGCAGTACTTC
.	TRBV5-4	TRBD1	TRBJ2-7	CASSSKGARLNEQYF	TGTGCCAGCAGCTCGAAGGGGGCGCGGTTAAACGAGCAGTACTTC
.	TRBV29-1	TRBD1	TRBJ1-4	CSVRTGNEKLFF	TGCAGCGTGAGGACAGGGAATGAAAAACTGTTTTTT
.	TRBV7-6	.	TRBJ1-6	CASSLVAGSNSPLHF	TGTGCCAGCAGCTTAGTCGCGGGGTCAAATTCACCCCTCCACTTT
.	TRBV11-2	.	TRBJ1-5	CASSLERGNQPQHF	TGTGCCAGCAGCTTAGAGAGGGGGAATCAGCCCCAGCATTTT
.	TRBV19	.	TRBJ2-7	CASSTGLYEQYF	TGTGCCAGTTCAACCGGACTCTACGAGCAGTACTTC
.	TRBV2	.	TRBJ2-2	CASTALIGGSGELFF	TGTGCCAGCACCGCCCTTATTGGGGGCTCCGGGGAGCTGTTTTTT
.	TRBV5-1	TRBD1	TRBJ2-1	CASSRTGGHEQFF	TGCGCCAGCAGCCGGACAGGGGGCCATGAGCAGTTCTTC
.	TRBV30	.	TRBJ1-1	CAWCPSRRNTEAFF	TGTGCCTGGTGCCCGAGTAGGAGGAACACTGAAGCTTTCTTT
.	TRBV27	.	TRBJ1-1	CASSSNRVMNTEAFF	TGTGCCAGCAGTTCAAACAGGGTGATGAACACTGAAGCTTTCTTT
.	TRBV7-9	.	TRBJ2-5	CASSSRDLGTQYF	TGTGCCAGCAGCTCCAGGGATTTGGGGACCCAGTACTTC
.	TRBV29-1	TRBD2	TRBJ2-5	CSVAGLAGRFQETQYF	TGCAGCGTTGCAGGACTAGCGGGGAGATTCCAAGAGACCCAGTACTTC
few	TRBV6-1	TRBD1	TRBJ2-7	CASSVSGTGNYEQYF	TGTGCCAGCAGTGTATCCGGGACAGGGAACTACGAGCAGTACTTC
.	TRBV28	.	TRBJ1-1	CASSLYLENTEAFF	TGTGCCAGCAGTTTATACTTAGAGAACACTGAAGCTTTCTTT
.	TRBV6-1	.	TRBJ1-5	CASSELNRASNQPQHF	TGTGCCAGCAGTGAACTGAACAGGGCCAGCAATCAGCCCCAGCATTTT
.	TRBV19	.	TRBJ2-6	CASSIRSAVSGANVLTF	TGTGCCAGTAGTATCCGGTCCGCGGTCTCTGGGGCCAACGTCCTGACTTTC
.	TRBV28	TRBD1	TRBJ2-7	CASSSRTGEYFEQYF	TGTGCCAGCAGTTCCCGGACAGGGGAGTACTTCGAGCAGTACTTC
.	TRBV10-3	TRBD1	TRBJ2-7	CAIRTGEEQYF	TGTGCCATCAGGACAGGGGAAGAGCAGTACTTC
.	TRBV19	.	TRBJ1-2	CASSFLGDGYTF	TGTGCCAGTAGTTTTTTAGGGGATGGCTACACCTTC
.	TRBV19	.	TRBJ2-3	CASSSRATGLSTDTQYF	TGTGCCAGTAGTTCCAGGGCCACGGGACTCAGCACAGATACGCAGTATTTT
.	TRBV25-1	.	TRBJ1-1	CASNKNTEAFF	TGTGCCAGCAATAAGAACACTGAAGCTTTCTTT
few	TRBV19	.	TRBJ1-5	CASTPRSGTSSNQPQHF	TGTGCCAGTACTCCAAGGTCCGGGACATCAAGCAATCAGCCCCAGCATTTT
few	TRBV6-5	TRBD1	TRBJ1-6	CASSTGTGVSPLHF	TGTGCCAGCAGTACCGGGACAGGGGTTTCACCCCTCCACTTT
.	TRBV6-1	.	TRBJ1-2	CATQGDNYGYTF	TGTGCCACACAGGGCGATAACTATGGCTACACCTTC
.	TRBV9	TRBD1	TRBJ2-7	CASSPQPGTGLEQYF	TGTGCCAGCAGCCCCCAACCGGGGACAGGGCTCGAGCAGTACTTC
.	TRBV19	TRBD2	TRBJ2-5	CASSLGLMQETQYF	TGTGCCAGTAGCCTGGGACTAATGCAAGAGACCCAGTACTTC
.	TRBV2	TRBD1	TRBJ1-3	CASSVHRGGNTIYF	TGTGCCAGCAGTGTCCACAGGGGGGGAAACACCATATATTTT
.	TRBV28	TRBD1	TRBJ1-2	CASGDRPYGYTF	TGTGCCAGTGGGGACAGGCCATATGGCTACACCTTC
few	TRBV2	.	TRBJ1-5	CASSDGPGRNQPQHF	TGTGCCAGCAGTGATGGGCCAGGCCGGAATCAGCCCCAGCATTTT
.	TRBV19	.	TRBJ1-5	CASTSWAGKVPGEPQHF	TGTGCCAGTACCAGTTGGGCAGGGAAGGTCCCGGGAGAGCCCCAGCATTTT
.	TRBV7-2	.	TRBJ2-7	CASSLVPQANYEQYF	TGTGCCAGCAGCTTAGTTCCCCAAGCGAACTACGAGCAGTACTTC
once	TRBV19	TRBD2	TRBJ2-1	CASSIRRGAPRNEQFF	TGTGCCAGTAGTATACGGCGGGGGGCCCCTCGGAATGAGCAGTTCTTC
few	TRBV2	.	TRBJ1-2	CASRRQVSNYGYTF	TGTGCCAGCAGGCGACAGGTTTCTAACTATGGCTACACCTTC
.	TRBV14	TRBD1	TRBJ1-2	CASSLPRQGVYGYTF	TGTGCCAGCAGCCTGCCGCGGCAGGGGGTCTATGGCTACACCTTC
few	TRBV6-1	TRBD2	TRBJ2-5	CASSVLAGGQETQYF	TGTGCCAGCAGTGTTTTAGCGGGGGGGCAAGAGACCCAGTACTTC
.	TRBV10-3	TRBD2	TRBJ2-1	CAISDSTSGGNNEQFF	TGTGCCATCAGTGACTCTACTAGCGGGGGAAACAATGAGCAGTTCTTC
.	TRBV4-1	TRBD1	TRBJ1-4	CASSPVGQGNEKLFF	TGCGCCAGCAGCCCGGTGGGACAGGGCAATGAAAAACTGTTTTTT
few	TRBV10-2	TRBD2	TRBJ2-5	CASSKGGSGGARETQYF	TGCGCCAGCAGCAAGGGGGGTAGCGGGGGGGCCCGGGAGACCCAGTACTTC
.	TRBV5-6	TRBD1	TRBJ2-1	CASSSGTGGSYNEQFF	TGTGCCAGCAGCTCGGGGACAGGGGGATCCTACAATGAGCAGTTCTTC
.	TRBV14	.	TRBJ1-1	CASSQLKQGSGGTEAFF	TGTGCCAGCAGCCAACTCAAACAGGGAAGTGGTGGCACTGAAGCTTTCTTT
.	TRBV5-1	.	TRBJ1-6	CASTKRGGPPLHF	TGCGCCAGCACCAAAAGGGGGGGTCCACCCCTCCACTTT
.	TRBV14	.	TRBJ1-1	CASSQKPNTEAFF	TGTGCCAGCAGCCAAAAGCCCAACACTGAAGCTTTCTTT
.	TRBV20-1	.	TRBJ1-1	CSAGGNTEAFF	TGCAGTGCGGGGGGGAATACTGAAGCTTTCTTT
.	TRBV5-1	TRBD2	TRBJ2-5	CASSSGGEQETQYF	TGCGCCAGCAGCTCGGGGGGGGAACAAGAGACCCAGTACTTC
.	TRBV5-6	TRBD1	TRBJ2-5	CASSQLGQGILLETQYF	TGTGCCAGCAGCCAGCTGGGACAGGGGATCTTGTTGGAGACCCAGTACTTC
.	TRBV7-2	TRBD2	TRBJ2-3	CASSLIGGSTDTQYF	TGTGCCAGCAGCTTAATCGGGGGGAGCACAGATACGCAGTATTTT